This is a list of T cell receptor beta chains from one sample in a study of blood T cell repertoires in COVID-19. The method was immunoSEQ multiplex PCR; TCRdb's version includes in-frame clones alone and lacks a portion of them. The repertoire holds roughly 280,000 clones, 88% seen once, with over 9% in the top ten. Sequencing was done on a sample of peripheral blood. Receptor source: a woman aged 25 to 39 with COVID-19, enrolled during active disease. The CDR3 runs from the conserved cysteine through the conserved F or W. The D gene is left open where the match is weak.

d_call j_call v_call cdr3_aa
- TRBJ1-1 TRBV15 CATRMDSEAFF
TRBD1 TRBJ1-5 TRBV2 CASRATDRGSQPQHF
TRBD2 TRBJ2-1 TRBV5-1 CASTRLLAGLDEQFF
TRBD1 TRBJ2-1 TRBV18 CASSPYGQGTYNEQFF
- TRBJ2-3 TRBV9 CASSVEWGGTDTQYF
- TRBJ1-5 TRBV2 CASRPGGVRQPQHF
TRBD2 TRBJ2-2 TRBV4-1 CASSLGAGGRGELFF
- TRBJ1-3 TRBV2 CASSEEVNRDTIYF
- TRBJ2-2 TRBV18 CASSPLRENTGELFF
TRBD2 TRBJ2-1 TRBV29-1 CSVLGTSGNAEQFF
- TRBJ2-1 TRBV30 CACKEGGHSYNEQFF
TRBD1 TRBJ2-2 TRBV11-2 CASSGQGAGELFF
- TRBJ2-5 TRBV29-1 CSVEDRNWAYF
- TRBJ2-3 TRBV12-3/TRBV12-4 CASRSTGDTQYF
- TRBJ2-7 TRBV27 CASSSGYEQYF
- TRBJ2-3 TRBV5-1 CASSLVGSSRRTDTQYF
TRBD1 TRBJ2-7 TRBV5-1 CASSGTPGQSYEQYF
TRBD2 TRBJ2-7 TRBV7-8 CASSLLIAGGFSYEQYF
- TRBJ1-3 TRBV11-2 CASSLGRGSYSGNTIYF
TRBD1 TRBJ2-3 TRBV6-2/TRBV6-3 CASSLPDRGTDTQYF
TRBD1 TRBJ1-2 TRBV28 CASRGDRGNYGYTF
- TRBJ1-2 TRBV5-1 CASSLGRGDGYTF
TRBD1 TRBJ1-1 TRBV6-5 CASSNYQGDTEAFF
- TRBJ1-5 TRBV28 CASSSRAHSNQPQHF
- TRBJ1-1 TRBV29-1 CSVEGQVNTEAFF
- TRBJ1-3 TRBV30 CAWSSTGNTIYF
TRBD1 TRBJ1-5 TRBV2 CASNGQGGQPQHF
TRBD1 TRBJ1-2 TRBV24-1 CATSEPGTGKGYTF
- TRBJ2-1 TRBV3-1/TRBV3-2 CASREGRSSYNEQFF
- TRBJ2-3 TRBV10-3 CAISGAVVGDTQYF
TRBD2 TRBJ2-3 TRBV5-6 CASSWGLAGGPKADTQYF
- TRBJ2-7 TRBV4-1 CASSETEGERYEQYF
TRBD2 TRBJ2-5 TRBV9 CASSPTSGQETQYF
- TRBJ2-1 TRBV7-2 CASSPGVGYNEQFF
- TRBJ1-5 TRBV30 CAWSVGGNFQPQHF
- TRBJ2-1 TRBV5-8 CASSPRDNEQFF
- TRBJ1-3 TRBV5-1 CASSLDGGENTIYF
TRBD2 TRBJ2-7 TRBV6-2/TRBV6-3 CASSKIPSGGPLKYF
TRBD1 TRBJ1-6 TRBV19 CASSTPGQINSPLHF
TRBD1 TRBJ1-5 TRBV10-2 CASSEKTGGYQPQHF
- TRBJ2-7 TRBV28 CASNQEAYEQYF